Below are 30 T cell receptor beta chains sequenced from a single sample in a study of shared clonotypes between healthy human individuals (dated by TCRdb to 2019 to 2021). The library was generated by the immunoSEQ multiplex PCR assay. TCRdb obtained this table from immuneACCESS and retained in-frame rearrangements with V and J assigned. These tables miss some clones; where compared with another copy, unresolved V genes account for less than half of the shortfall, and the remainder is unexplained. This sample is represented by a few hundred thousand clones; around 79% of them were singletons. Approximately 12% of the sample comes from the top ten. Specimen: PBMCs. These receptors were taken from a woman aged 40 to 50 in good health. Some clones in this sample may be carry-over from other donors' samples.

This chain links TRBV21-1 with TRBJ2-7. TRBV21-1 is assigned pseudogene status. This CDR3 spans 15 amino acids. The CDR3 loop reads CASSRGREVSYEQYF. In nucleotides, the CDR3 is TGTGCCAGCAGCCGGGGCAGGGAAGTCTCCTACGAGCAGTACTTC.

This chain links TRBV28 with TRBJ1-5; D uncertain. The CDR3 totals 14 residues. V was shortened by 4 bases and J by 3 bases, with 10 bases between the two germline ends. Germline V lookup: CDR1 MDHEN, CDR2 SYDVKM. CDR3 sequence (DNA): TGTGCCAGCAGTTCGGAGGTGGACAATCAGCCCCAGCATTTT. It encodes CASSSEVDNQPQHF.

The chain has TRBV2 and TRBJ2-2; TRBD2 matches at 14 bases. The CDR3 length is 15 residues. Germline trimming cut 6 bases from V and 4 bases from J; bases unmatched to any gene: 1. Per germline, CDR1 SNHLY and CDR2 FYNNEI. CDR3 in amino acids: CASRGTSGSTGELFF. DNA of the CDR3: TGTGCCAGCAGGGGGACTAGCGGGAGCACCGGGGAGCTGTTTTTT.

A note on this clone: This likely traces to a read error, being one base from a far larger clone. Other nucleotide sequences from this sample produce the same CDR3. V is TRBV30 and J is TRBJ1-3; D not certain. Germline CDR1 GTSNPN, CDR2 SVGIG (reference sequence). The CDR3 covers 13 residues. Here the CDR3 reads CACHRGSGNTIYF. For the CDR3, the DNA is TGTGCATGCCACCGCGGTTCTGGAAACACCATATATTTT.

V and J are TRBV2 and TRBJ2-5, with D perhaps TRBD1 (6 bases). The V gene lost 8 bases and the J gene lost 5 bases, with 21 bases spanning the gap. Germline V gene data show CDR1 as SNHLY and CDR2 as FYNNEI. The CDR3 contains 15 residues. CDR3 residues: CASVMTGSKWETQYF. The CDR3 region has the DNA TGTGCCAGCGTGATGACAGGCTCTAAATGGGAGACCCAGTACTTC.

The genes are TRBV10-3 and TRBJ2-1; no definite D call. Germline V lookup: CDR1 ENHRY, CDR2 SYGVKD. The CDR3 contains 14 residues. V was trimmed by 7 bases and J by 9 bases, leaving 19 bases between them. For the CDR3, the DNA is TGTGCCATCAACCAACCGGGCACTCTAGGTGAGCAGTTCTTC. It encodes CAINQPGTLGEQFF.

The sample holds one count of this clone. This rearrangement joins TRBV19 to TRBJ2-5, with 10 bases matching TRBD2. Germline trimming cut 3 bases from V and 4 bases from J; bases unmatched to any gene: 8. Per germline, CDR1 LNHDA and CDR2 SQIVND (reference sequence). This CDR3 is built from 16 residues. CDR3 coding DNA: TGTGCCAGTAGTATGGAGGCTAGCGGGAGTGTAGAGACCCAGTACTTC. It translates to CASSMEASGSVETQYF.

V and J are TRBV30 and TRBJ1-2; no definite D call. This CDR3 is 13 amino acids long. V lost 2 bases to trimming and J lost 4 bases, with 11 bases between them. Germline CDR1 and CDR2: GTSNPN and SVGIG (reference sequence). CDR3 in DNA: TGTGCCTGGAGTCTTGAGGGTACCTATGGCTACACCTTC. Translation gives CAWSLEGTYGYTF.

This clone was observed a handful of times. CDR3: CAWSEGNFMNTEAFF. For the CDR3, the DNA is TGTGCCTGGAGTGAGGGGAACTTCATGAACACTGAAGCTTTCTTT. The chain joins TRBV30 to TRBJ1-1; D is possibly TRBD1 (5 bases). Germline V gene lookup returns CDR1 GTSNPN and CDR2 SVGIG (reference sequence). The ends were cut back, 1 base at V and 0 bases at J, with 12 bases in the middle. This CDR3 region has 15 residues.

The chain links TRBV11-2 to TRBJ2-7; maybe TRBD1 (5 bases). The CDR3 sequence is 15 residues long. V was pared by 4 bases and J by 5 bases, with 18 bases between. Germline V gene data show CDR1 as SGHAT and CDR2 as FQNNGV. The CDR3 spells CASSSFLRVPDEQYF. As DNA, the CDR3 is TGTGCCAGCAGCTCTTTCCTCAGGGTACCGGACGAGCAGTACTTC.

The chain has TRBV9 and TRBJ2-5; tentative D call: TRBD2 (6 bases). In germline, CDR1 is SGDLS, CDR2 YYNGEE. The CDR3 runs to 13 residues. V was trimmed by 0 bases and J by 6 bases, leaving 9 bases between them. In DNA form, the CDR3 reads TGTGCCAGCAGCGTAGCTGGGGGGAAGACCCAGTACTTC. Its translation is CASSVAGGKTQYF.

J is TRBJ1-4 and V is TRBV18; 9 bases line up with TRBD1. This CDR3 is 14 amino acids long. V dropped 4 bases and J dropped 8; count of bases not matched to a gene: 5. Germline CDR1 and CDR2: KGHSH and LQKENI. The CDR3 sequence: CASSQGQGGEKLFF. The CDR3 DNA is TGTGCCAGCTCACAGGGACAGGGTGGAGAAAAACTGTTTTTT. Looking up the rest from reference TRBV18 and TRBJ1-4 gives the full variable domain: NAGVMQNPRHLVRRRGQEARLRCSPMKGHSHVYWYRQLPEEGLKFMVYLQKENIIDESGMPKERFSAEFPKEGPSILRIQQVVRGDSAAYFCASSQGQGGEKLFFGSGTQLSVL.

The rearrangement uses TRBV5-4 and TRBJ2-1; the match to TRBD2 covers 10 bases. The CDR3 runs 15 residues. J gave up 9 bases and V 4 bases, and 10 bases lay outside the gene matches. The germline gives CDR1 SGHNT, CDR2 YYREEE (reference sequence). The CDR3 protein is CASSTRTSGISEQFF. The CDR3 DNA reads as TGTGCCAGCAGCACCAGGACTAGCGGCATTTCTGAGCAGTTCTTC.

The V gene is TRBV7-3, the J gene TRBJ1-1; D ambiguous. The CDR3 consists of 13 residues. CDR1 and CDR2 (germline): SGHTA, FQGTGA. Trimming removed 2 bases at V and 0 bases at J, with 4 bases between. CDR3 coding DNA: TGTGCCAGCAGCTTATTCGTGAACACTGAAGCTTTCTTT. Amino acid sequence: CASSLFVNTEAFF.

Written as DNA, the CDR3 is TGTGCCAGCAGCCCGGACAGGGCCTCCTACAATGAGCAGTTCTTC. This gives the protein CASSPDRASYNEQFF. This chain connects TRBV2 to TRBJ2-1; TRBD1 agrees at 8 bases. The V and J ends lost 6 bases and 0 bases, in that order; junction bases with no gene match: 4. The germline V gene has CDR1 SNHLY and CDR2 FYNNEI. The CDR3 has 15 amino acids.

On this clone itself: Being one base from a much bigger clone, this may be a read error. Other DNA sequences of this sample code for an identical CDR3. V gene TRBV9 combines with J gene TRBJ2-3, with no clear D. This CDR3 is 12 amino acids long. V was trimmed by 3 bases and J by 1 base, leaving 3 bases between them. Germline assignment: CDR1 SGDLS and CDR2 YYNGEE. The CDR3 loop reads CASSARTDTQYF. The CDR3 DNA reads TGTGCCAGCAGCGCACGCACAGATACGCAGTATTTT.

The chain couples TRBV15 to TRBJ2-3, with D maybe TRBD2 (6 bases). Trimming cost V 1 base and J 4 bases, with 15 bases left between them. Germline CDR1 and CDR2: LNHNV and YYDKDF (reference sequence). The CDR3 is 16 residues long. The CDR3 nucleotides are TGTGCCACCAGCAGAGGTAGCGGTGAGGGATCAGATACGCAGTATTTT. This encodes CATSRGSGEGSDTQYF.

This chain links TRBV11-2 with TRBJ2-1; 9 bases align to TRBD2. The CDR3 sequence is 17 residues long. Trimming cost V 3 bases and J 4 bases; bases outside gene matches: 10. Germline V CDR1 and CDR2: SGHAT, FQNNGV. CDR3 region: CASSFIALAGLYNEQFF. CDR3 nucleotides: TGTGCCAGCAGCTTTATCGCTCTAGCGGGACTTTACAATGAGCAGTTCTTC.

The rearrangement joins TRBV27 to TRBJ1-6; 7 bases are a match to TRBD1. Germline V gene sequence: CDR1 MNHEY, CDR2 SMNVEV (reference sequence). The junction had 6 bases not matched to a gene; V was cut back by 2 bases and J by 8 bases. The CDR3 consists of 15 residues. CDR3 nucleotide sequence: TGTGCCAGCAGTTTAGGAGACAGGGCGGATTCACCCCTCCACTTT. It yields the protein CASSLGDRADSPLHF.

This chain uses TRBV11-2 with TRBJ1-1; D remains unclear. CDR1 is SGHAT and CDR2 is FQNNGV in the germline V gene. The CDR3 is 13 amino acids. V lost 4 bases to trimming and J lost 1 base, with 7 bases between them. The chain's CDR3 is CASSSHRNTEAFF. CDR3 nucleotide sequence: TGTGCCAGCAGCTCTCACAGGAACACTGAAGCTTTCTTT.

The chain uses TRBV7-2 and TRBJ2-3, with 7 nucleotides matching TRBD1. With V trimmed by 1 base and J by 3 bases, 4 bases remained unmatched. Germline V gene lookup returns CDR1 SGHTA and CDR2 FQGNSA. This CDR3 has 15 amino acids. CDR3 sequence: CASSLDGRGTDTQYF. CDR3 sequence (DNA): TGTGCCAGCAGCTTAGACGGCAGGGGGACAGATACGCAGTATTTT.

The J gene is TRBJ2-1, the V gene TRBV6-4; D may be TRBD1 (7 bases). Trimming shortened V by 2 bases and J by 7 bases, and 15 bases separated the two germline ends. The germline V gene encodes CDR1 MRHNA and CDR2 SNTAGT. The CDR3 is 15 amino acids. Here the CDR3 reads CASSDGDSGGNEQFF. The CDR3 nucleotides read TGTGCCAGCAGTGACGGAGACTCAGGGGGGAATGAGCAGTTCTTC.

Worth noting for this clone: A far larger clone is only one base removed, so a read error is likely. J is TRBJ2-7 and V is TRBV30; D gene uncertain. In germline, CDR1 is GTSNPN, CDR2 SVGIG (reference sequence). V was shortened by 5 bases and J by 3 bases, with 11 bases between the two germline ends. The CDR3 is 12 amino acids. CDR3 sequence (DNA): TGTGCCTGGGGTCGACACATCTACGAGCAGTACTTC. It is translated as CAWGRHIYEQYF.

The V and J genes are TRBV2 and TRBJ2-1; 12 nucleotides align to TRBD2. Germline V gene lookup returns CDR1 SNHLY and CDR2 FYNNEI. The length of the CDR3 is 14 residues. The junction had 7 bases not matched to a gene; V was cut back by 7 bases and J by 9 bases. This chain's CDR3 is CASKRGLAGGEQFF. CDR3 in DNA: TGTGCCAGCAAAAGGGGACTAGCGGGCGGTGAGCAGTTCTTC.

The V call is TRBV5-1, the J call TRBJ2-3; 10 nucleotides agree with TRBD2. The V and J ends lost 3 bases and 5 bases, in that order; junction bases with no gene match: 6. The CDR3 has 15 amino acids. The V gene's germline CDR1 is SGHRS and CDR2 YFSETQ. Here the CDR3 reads CASSYLAGVGDTQYF. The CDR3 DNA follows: TGCGCCAGCAGCTACCTAGCGGGAGTGGGAGATACGCAGTATTTT.

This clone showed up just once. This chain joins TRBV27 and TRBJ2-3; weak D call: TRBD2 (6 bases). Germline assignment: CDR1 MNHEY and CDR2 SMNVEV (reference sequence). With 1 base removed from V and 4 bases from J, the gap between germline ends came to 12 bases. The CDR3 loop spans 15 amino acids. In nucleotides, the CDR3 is TGTGCCAGCAGTTTATGGCAGGGAGGTGCAGATACGCAGTATTTT. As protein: CASSLWQGGADTQYF.

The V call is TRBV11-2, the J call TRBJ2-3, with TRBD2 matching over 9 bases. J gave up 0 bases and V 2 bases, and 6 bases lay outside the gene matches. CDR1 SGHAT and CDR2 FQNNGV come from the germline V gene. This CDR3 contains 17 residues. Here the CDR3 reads CASSLRGSGGSTDTQYF. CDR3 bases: TGTGCCAGCAGCTTAAGAGGTAGCGGGGGCAGCACAGATACGCAGTATTTT.

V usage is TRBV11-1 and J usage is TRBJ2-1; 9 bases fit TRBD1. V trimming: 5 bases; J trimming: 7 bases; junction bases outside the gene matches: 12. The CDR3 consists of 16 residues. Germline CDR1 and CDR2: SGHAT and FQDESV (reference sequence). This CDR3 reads CASSTRPGQGSNEQFF. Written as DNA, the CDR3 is TGTGCCAGCAGCACCCGACCGGGACAGGGTTCTAATGAGCAGTTCTTC.

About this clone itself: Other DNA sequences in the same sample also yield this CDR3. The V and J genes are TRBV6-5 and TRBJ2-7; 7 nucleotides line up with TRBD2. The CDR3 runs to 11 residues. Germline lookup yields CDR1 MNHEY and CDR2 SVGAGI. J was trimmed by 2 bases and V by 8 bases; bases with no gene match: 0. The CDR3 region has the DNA TGTGCCAGCGGGAGGGCCTACGAGCAGTACTTC. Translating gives CASGRAYEQYF.

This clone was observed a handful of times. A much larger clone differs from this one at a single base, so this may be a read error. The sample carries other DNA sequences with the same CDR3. The CDR3 spells CAWISLQGAFYEQYF. CDR3 DNA: TGTGCCTGGATATCCCTGCAGGGGGCTTTTTATGAGCAGTACTTC. V usage is TRBV30 and J usage is TRBJ2-7, with 8 bases fitting TRBD1. CDR1 and CDR2 from the germline V gene are GTSNPN and SVGIG (reference sequence). The CDR3 sequence is 15 residues long. V was pared by 4 bases and J by 7 bases, with 15 bases of the junction left unmatched.